One sample yielded the 14 T cell receptor beta chains listed below, sequenced in a study of blood T cell repertoires in COVID-19. Assay used: immunoSEQ multiplex PCR; TCRdb lists only in-frame clones, some missing. The data contain roughly 220,000 clones, around 84% of them singletons. The sequenced sample consisted of peripheral blood. The receptors stem from a woman in her sixties or seventies who had recovered from COVID-19.

There are a few counts of this clone. V is TRBV4-1 and J is TRBJ1-1; 10 nucleotides match TRBD1. Trimming took 4 bases from V and 0 from J; bases not matched to a gene: 5. This CDR3 comprises 16 residues. Germline lookup yields CDR1 MGHRA and CDR2 YSYEKL. The CDR3 coding sequence is TGCGCCAGCAGCCGGACAGGGGGGTTCGTGAACACTGAAGCTTTCTTT. Translating it yields CASSRTGGFVNTEAFF.

The table lists this clone with a count of one. This chain connects TRBV9 to TRBJ1-2, with TRBD1 matching 12 bases. The germline V gene has CDR1 SGDLS and CDR2 YYNGEE. Trimming took 1 base from V and 4 from J; bases not matched to a gene: 11. The CDR3 consists of 18 residues. The CDR3 sequence is CASSVRDRGLPHSYGYTF. In DNA, the CDR3 is TGTGCCAGCAGCGTAAGGGACAGGGGGCTTCCCCACTCCTATGGCTACACCTTC. Based on the CDR3 plus reference TRBV9 and TRBJ1-2, the full variable domain is DSGVTQTPKHLITATGQRVTLRCSPRSGDLSVYWYQQSLDQGLQFLIQYYNGEERAKGNILERFSAQQFPDLHSELNLSSLELGDSALYFCASSVRDRGLPHSYGYTFGSGTRLTVV.

The chain recombines TRBV7-6 with TRBJ1-4; D is possibly TRBD1 (5 bases). In germline, CDR1 is SGHVS, CDR2 FNYEAQ. This CDR3 comprises 15 residues. Trimming took off 2 bases at V and 5 bases at J, with 12 bases between the two ends. The DNA for the CDR3 is TGTGCCAGCAGCTTAACCCAGGGCATGAATGAAAAACTGTTTTTT. The encoded protein is CASSLTQGMNEKLFF.

This clone was recorded only once. This chain links TRBV10-3 with TRBJ1-6; TRBD1 matches 9 bases. The germline gives CDR1 ENHRY, CDR2 SYGVKD. V was pared by 0 bases and J by 10 bases, with 7 bases of the junction left unmatched. There are 16 residues in the CDR3. The CDR3 reads CAISESKGTGNSPLHF. The CDR3 DNA sequence: TGTGCCATCAGTGAGTCGAAGGGGACAGGGAACTCACCCCTCCACTTT.

On this clone: Because the CDR3's place on the DNA is in doubt, the DNA is left out and the CDR3 is given as listed by TCRdb. This chain connects TRBV7-8 to TRBJ1-2. Germline V CDR1 and CDR2: SGHVS, FQNEAQ. Inclusive of both ends, the CDR3 amounts to 14 amino acids. CDR3 sequence: CASSLVRFGEGYTF.

The chain couples TRBV30 to TRBJ2-7; TRBD1 matches 8 bases. CDR1 GTSNPN and CDR2 SVGIG come from the germline V gene (reference sequence). V dropped 2 bases and J dropped 1; count of bases not matched to a gene: 7. The CDR3 runs 15 residues. The CDR3 bases are TGTGCCTGGAGTTCCGGGACAGGCCCTTCCTACGAGCAGTACTTC. Protein product: CAWSSGTGPSYEQYF.

The chain joins TRBV6-5 to TRBJ1-3; a weak D match, TRBD1 (5 bases). Trimming removed 6 bases from V and 0 bases from J, with 12 bases in between. The CDR3 extends over 15 amino acids. CDR1 and CDR2 from the germline V gene are MNHEY and SVGAGI. CDR3 in amino acids: CASSYQGVSGNTIYF. The CDR3 nucleotides read TGTGCCAGCAGCTATCAGGGTGTCTCTGGAAACACCATATATTTT.

Turning to this clone: Other DNA sequences of this sample code for an identical CDR3. This chain connects TRBV5-1 to TRBJ1-2; D perhaps matches TRBD1 (5 bases). CDR1 is SGHRS and CDR2 is YFSETQ in the germline V gene. This CDR3 comprises 14 residues. Trimming left V 0 bases short and J 2 bases short, with 8 bases between. The CDR3 spells CASSLGGENYGYTF. The CDR3 nucleotides are TGCGCCAGCAGCTTGGGGGGCGAGAACTATGGCTACACCTTC.

J is TRBJ2-1 and V is TRBV4-1; 11 nucleotides match TRBD2. The V gene's germline CDR1 is MGHRA and CDR2 YSYEKL. The trim removed 2 bases at V and 3 bases at J, leaving 6 bases unmatched. The CDR3 sequence is 17 residues long. The CDR3 coding sequence is TGCGCCAGCAGCCAAATACTAGCGGGGGACATCTACAATGAGCAGTTCTTC. As protein: CASSQILAGDIYNEQFF.

In its sample, this clone was seen a few times. This chain joins TRBV4-2 and TRBJ1-5; D remains ambiguous. V was clipped by 2 bases and J by 7 bases, with 21 bases between them. Per the germline V gene, CDR1 is LGHNA and CDR2 is YNFKEQ. The CDR3 runs to 17 residues. The CDR3 DNA reads as TGTGCCAGCAGCCAAATGAGGCTGCAAGGTGCGGGACAGCCCCAGCATTTT. Translation gives CASSQMRLQGAGQPQHF.

The chain joins TRBV14 to TRBJ2-5; 13 bases fit TRBD2. The length of the CDR3 is 17 residues. The V gene's germline CDR1 is SGHDN and CDR2 FVKESK. The junction had 7 bases not matched to a gene; V was cut back by 1 base and J by 5 bases. The CDR3 bases are TGTGCCAGCAGCCAAGGAAGGGGACTAGCGGGGAGCGAGACCCAGTACTTC. It encodes CASSQGRGLAGSETQYF.

This sequence joins TRBV30 and TRBJ1-6; the D gene is possibly TRBD1 (6 bases). The length of the CDR3 is 15 residues. V was shortened by 5 bases and J by 3 bases, with 14 bases between the two germline ends. Germline CDR1 and CDR2: GTSNPN and SVGIG (reference sequence). CDR3 bases: TGTGCCTGGGATATTACAGGGAGCTATAATTCACCCCTCCACTTT. Translated: CAWDITGSYNSPLHF.

The gene calls are TRBV2 and TRBJ2-1; TRBD2 agrees at 15 bases. Trimming cost V 7 bases and J 3 bases; bases outside gene matches: 4. CDR1 and CDR2 from the germline V gene are SNHLY and FYNNEI. The CDR3 is 16 residues long. The CDR3, as DNA: TGTGCCAGCACCGGACTAGCGGGGGGGCTCTACAATGAGCAGTTCTTC. The encoded protein is CASTGLAGGLYNEQFF.

In its sample, this clone was seen a few times. The V and J genes are TRBV6-2 or TRBV6-3 and TRBJ2-2, with 11 bases fitting TRBD2. The V gene's germline CDR1 is MNHEY and CDR2 SVGEGT. Unmatched junction bases numbered 4, after V lost 4 bases and J lost 3 bases. This CDR3 contains 16 residues. CDR3 DNA sequence: TGTGCCAGCAGTTTTAGCGGGGGGGACTACACCGGGGAGCTGTTTTTT. This translates into CASSFSGGDYTGELFF.